The text below deals with one TCR beta chain. Its antigen is not known. Profiling relied on immunoSEQ multiplex PCR, and the TCRdb table lists in-frame clones only, not all of them. The sample has some 140,000 clones, roughly 90% seen once. This sample was included in a study of T cell responses to AZD1222 COVID-19 vaccine. General study findings and limits: Among vaccine-associated CD4 TCRs, coverage spanned spike, with dominance at 160-218 and 743-854. White British people made up most donors, females outnumbered males, and clonal diversity was possibly underestimated. Spike-specific TCR breadth and depth rose after two AZD1222 doses. No day 14 peak samples; only post-peak repertoires were characterized.

V dropped 6 bases and J dropped 8; count of bases not matched to a gene: 8. The CDR3 length is 14 residues. The germline CDR1 and CDR2 sequences are MNHEY and SMNVEV (reference sequence). The input for sequencing was peripheral blood, taken on day 0 of AZD1222 vaccination. This receptor was obtained from an adult in good health. The rearrangement links TRBV27 to TRBJ1-4; 8 bases agree with TRBD1. CDR3 nucleotide sequence: TGTGCCAGCAGCTTCAGACAGGGGAGGGAAAAACTGTTTTTT. This encodes CASSFRQGREKLFF. The full variable domain, with the rest looked up from reference TRBV27 and TRBJ1-4, is EAQVTQNPRYLITVTGKKLTVTCSQNMNHEYMSWYRQDPGLGLRQIYYSMNVEVTDKGDVPEGYKVSRKEKRNFPLILESPSPNQTSLYFCASSFRQGREKLFFGSGTQLSVL.